This T cell receptor beta chain was profiled in a study of T-cell reconstitution after alpha-beta-depleted transplantation in children. Study conclusions and caveats: After transplant, at about two months, alpha-beta T cells were reportedly derived from several hundred expanded graft clones. One year post-transplant, T-cell counts and diversity were largely derived from T cells produced anew.

Germline V gene data show CDR1 as SEHNR and CDR2 as FQNEAQ (reference sequence). The CDR3 is 15 amino acids. Between the trimmed V and J ends, which lost 5 bases and 0 bases, there was a span of 10 bases. Unique molecular identifiers were used to barcode this TCRbeta library. MiXCR, applied by TCRdb to the PCR reads, yields one record per CDR3 protein. The sample records 670,000 or so distinct CDR3 sequences, around 12% being singletons. This clonotype was seen a handful of times. The antigen remains undetermined. This clonotype originated in a girl aged 2 to 10 with congenital amegakaryocytic thrombocytopenia, due to receive a stem cell transplant. Sequencing was performed on PBMCs, taken before TCRalphabeta/CD19-depleted stem cell transplant. The chain couples TRBV7-9 to TRBJ2-2; D gene uncertain. CDR3 protein: CASSPYTTNTGELFF. The CDR3 bases are TGTGCCAGCAGCCCCTACACCACGAACACCGGGGAGCTGTTTTTT.